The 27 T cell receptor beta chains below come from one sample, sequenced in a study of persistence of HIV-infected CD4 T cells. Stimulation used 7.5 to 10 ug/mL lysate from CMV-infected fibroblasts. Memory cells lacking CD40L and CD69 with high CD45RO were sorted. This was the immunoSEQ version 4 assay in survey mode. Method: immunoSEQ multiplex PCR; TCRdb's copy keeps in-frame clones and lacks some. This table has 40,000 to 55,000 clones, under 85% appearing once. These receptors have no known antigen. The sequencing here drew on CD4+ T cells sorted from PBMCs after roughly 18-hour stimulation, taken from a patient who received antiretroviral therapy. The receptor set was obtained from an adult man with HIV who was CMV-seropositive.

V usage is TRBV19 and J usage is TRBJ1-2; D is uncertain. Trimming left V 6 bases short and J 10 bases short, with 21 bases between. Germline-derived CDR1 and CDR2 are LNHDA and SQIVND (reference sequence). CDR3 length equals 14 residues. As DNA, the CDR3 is TGTGCCAGTAGCCCTCTGATGAAGAATTTTGCCTACACCTTC. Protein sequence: CASSPLMKNFAYTF.

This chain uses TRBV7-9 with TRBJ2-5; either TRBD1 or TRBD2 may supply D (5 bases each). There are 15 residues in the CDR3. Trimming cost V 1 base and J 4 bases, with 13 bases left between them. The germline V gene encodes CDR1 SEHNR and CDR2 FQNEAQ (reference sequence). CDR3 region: CASSLVGTPGETQYF. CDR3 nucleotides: TGTGCCAGCAGCTTAGTAGGGACGCCGGGAGAGACCCAGTACTTC.

CDR3 sequence reads: CASSYSPTGEDGYTF. The CDR3 bases are TGTGCCAGCAGTTACTCTCCGACAGGGGAAGATGGCTACACCTTC. The V call is TRBV6-5, the J call TRBJ1-2, with TRBD1 matching over 8 bases. This CDR3 contains 15 residues. Germline V gene data show CDR1 as MNHEY and CDR2 as SVGAGI. The junction had 6 bases not matched to a gene; V was cut back by 0 bases and J by 6 bases.

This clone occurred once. In DNA, the CDR3 is TGTGCCAGCCGGGGGCCGGGACCACAAGAGACCCAGTACTTC. This encodes CASRGPGPQETQYF. The chain couples TRBV2 to TRBJ2-5; D possibly uses TRBD1 or TRBD2 (6 bases each). The germline V gene encodes CDR1 SNHLY and CDR2 FYNNEI. The CDR3 has 14 amino acids. V lost 8 bases to trimming and J lost 2 bases, with 15 bases between them.

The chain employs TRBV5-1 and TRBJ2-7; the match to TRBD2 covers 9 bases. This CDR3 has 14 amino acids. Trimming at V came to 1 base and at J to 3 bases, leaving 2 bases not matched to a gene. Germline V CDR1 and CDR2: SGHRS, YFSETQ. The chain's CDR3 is CASSLQREDYEQYF. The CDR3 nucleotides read TGCGCCAGCAGCTTGCAGCGGGAGGACTACGAGCAGTACTTC.

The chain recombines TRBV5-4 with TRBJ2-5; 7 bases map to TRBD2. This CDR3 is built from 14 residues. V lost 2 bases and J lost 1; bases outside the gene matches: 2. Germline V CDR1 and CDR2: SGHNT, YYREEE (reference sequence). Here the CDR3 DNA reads TGTGCCAGCAGCTTCGGCGGGGGCCAAGAGACCCAGTACTTC. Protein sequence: CASSFGGGQETQYF.

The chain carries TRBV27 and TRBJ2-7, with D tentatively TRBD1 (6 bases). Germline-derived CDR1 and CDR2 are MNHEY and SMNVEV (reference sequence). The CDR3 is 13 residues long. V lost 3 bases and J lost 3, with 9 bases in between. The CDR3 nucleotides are TGTGCCAGCAGTTTGGGCAGGGGCTACGAGCAGTACTTC. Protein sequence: CASSLGRGYEQYF.

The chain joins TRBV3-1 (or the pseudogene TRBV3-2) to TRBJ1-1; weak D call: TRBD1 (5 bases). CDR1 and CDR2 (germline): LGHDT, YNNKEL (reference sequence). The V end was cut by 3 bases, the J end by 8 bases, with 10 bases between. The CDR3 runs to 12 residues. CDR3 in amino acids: CASSHPRTEAFF. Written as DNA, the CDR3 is TGTGCCAGCAGCCATCCCCGGACAGAAGCTTTCTTT.

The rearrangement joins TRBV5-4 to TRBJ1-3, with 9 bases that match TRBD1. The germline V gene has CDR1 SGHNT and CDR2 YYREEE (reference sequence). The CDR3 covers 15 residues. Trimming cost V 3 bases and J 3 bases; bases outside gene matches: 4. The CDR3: CASSSGQGSGNTIYF. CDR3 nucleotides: TGTGCCAGCAGCTCCGGACAGGGGAGTGGAAACACCATATATTTT.

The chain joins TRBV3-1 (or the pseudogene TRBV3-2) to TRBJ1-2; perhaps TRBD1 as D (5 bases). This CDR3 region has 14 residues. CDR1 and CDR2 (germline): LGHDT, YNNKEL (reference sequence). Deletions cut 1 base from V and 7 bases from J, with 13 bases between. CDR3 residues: CASSQGGSTGGYTF. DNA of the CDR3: TGTGCCAGCAGCCAAGGGGGGAGTACAGGTGGCTACACCTTC.

CDR3 in DNA: TGTGCCAGCAGCCCCAGGACAGGGGGCCCCATGAACACTGAAGCTTTCTTT. It specifies CASSPRTGGPMNTEAFF. The J gene is TRBJ1-1, the V gene TRBV5-4; 11 positions match TRBD1. The CDR3 is made up of 17 amino acids. Germline CDR1 is SGHNT and CDR2 is YYREEE (reference sequence). V trimming: 4 bases; J trimming: 0 bases; junction bases outside the gene matches: 8. The full variable domain, with the rest looked up from reference TRBV5-4 and TRBJ1-1, is ETGVTQSPTHLIKTRGQQVTLRCSSQSGHNTVSWYQQALGQGPQFIFQYYREEENGRGNFPPRFSGLQFPNYSSELNVNALELDDSALYLCASSPRTGGPMNTEAFFGQGTRLTVV.

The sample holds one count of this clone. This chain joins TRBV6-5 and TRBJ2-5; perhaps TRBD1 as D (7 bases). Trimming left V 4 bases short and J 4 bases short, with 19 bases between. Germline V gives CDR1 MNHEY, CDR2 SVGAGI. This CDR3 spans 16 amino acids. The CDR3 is CASSSSGTVGGETQYF. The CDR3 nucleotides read TGTGCCAGCAGTTCATCCGGGACAGTGGGGGGAGAGACCCAGTACTTC.

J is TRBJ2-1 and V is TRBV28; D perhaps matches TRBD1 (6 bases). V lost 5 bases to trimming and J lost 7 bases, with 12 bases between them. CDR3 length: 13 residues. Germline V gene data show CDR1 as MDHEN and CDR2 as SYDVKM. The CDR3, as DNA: TGTGCCAGCAGTCCCCAGGGGTGGAATGAGCAGTTCTTC. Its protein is CASSPQGWNEQFF. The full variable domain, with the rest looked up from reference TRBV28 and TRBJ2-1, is DVKVTQSSRYLVKRTGEKVFLECVQDMDHENMFWYRQDPGLGLRLIYFSYDVKMKEKGDIPEGYSVSREKKERFSLILESASTNQTSMYLCASSPQGWNEQFFGPGTRLTVL.

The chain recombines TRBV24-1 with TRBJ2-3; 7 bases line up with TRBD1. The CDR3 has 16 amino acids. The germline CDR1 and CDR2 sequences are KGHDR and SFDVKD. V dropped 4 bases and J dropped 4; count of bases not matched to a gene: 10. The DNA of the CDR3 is TGTGCCACCAGTGACCCCGGGACAGTGGGAGCAGATACGCAGTATTTT. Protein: CATSDPGTVGADTQYF.

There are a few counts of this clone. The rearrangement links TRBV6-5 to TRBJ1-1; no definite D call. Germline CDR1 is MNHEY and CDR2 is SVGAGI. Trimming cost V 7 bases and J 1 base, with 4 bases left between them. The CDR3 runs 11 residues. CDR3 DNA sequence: TGTGCCAGCACGGAGAACACTGAAGCTTTCTTT. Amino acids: CASTENTEAFF.

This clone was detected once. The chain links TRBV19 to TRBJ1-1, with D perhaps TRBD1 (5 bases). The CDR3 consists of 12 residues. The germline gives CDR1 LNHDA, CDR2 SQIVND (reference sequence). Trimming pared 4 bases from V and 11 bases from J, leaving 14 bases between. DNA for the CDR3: TGTGCCAGTAGTACCGGGACGGCTACGGCTTTCTTT. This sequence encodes CASSTGTATAFF.

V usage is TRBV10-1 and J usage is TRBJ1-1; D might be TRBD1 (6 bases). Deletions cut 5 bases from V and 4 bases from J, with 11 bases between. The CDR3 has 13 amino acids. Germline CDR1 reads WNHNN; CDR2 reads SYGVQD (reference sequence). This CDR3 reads CASSIGRGTEAFF. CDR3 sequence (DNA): TGCGCCAGCAGTATCGGCAGGGGCACTGAAGCTTTCTTT.

CDR3 DNA: TGTGCCAGCAGTTTGGCGCAAGAAGCTTTCTTT. Its translation is CASSLAQEAFF. J is TRBJ1-1 and V is TRBV28; D is uncertain. The CDR3 consists of 11 residues. Germline V lookup: CDR1 MDHEN, CDR2 SYDVKM. V was clipped by 3 bases and J by 8 bases, with 7 bases between them.

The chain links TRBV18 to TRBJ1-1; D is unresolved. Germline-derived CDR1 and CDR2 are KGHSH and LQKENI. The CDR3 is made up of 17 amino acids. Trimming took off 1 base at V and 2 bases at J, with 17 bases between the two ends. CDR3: CASSPRPGPGGNTEAFF. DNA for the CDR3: TGTGCCAGCTCACCACGCCCGGGCCCAGGTGGAAACACTGAAGCTTTCTTT.

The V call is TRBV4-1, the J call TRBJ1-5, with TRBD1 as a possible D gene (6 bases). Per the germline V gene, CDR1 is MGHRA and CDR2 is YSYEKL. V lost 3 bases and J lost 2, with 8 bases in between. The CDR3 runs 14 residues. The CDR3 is CASSQSGGNQPQHF. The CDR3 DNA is TGCGCCAGCAGCCAGTCAGGGGGCAATCAGCCCCAGCATTTT.

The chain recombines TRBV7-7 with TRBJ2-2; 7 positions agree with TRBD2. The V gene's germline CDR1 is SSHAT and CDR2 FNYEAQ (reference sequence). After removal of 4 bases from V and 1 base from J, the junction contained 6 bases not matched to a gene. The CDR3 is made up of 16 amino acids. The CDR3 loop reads CASSSSPSGNTGELFF. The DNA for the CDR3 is TGTGCCAGCAGCTCAAGCCCTAGCGGGAACACCGGGGAGCTGTTTTTT.

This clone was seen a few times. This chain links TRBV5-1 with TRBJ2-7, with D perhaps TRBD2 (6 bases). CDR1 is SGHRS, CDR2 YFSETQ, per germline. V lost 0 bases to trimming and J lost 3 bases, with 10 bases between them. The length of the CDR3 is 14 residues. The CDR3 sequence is CASSLEEGFYEQYF. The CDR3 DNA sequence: TGCGCCAGCAGCTTGGAGGAGGGCTTCTACGAGCAGTACTTC.

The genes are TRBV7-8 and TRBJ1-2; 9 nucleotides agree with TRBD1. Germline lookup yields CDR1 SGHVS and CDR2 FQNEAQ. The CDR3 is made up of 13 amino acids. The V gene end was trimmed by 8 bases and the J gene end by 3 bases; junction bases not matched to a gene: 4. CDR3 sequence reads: CASGRDRDYGYTF. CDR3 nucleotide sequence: TGTGCCAGCGGCCGGGACAGGGACTATGGCTACACCTTC.

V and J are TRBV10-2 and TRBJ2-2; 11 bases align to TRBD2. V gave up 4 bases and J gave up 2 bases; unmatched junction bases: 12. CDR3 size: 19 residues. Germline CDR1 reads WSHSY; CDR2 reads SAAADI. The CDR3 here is CASSGLAGGRGLNTGELFF. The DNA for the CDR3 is TGCGCCAGCAGTGGTCTAGCGGGGGGACGAGGCCTTAACACCGGGGAGCTGTTTTTT.

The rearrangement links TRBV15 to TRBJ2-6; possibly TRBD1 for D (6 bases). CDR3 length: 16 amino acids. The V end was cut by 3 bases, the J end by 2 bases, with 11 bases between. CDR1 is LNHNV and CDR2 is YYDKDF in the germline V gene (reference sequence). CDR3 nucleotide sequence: TGTGCCACCAGCAGGGGGACATCTACTGGGGCCAACGTCCTGACTTTC. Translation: CATSRGTSTGANVLTF.

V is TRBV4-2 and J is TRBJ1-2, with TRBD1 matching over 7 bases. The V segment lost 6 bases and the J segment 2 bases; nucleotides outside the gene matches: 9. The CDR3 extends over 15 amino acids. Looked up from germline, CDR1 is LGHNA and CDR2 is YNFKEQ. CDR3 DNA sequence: TGTGCCAGCAGTGGGCTAGGGGGCGGAAACTATGGCTACACCTTC. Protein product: CASSGLGGGNYGYTF.

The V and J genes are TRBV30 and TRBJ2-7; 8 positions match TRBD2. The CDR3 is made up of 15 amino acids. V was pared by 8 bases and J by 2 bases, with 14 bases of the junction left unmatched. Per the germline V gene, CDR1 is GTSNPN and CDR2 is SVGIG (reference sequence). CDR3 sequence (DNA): TGTGCCGAACCGAGTAGCGGGAAGGGGGCCTACGAGCAGTACTTC. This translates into CAEPSSGKGAYEQYF. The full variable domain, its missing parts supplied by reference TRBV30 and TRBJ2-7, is SQTIHQWPATLVQPVGSPLSLECTVEGTSNPNLYWYRQAAGRGLQLLFYSVGIGQISSEVPQNLSASRPQDRQFILSSKKLLLSDSGFYLCAEPSSGKGAYEQYFGPGTRLTVT.